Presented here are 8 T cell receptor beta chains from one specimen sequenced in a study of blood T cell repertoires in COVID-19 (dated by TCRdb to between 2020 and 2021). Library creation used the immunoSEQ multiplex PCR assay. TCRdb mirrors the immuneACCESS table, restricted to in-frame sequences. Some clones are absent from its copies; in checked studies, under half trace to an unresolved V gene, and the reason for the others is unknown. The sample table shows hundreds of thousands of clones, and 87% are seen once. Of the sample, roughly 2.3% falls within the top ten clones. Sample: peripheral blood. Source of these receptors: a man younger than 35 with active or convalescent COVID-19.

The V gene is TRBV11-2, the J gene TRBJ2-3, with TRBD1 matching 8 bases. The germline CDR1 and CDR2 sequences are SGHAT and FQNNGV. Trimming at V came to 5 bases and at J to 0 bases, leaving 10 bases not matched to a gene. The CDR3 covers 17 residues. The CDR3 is CASSRDGTGRSTDTQYF. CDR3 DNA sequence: TGTGCCAGCAGCCGAGACGGGACAGGACGTAGCACAGATACGCAGTATTTT.

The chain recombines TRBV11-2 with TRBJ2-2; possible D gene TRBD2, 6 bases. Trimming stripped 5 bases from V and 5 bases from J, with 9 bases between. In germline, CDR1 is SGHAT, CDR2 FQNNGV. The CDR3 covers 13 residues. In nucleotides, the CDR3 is TGTGCCAGCAGCGGGAGGTGGACCGGGGAGCTGTTTTTT. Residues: CASSGRWTGELFF.

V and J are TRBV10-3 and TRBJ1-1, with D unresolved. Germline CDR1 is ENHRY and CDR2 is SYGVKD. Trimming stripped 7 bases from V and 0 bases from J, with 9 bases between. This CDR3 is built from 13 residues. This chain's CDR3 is CAIKEYMNTEAFF. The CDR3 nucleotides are TGTGCCATCAAAGAATACATGAACACTGAAGCTTTCTTT.

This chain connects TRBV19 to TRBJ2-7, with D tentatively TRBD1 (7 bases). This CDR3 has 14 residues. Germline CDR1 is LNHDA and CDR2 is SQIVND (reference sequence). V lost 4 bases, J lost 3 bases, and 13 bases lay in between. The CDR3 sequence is CASSTTGRYYEQYF. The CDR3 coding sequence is TGTGCCAGTAGTACGACAGGGAGGTACTACGAGCAGTACTTC.

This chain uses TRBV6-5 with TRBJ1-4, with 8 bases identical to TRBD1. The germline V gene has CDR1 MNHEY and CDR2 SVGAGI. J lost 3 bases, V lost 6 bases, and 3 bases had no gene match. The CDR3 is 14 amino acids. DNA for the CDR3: TGTGCCAGCAGCAGGGGGCGAGCTAATGAAAAACTGTTTTTT. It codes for CASSRGRANEKLFF.

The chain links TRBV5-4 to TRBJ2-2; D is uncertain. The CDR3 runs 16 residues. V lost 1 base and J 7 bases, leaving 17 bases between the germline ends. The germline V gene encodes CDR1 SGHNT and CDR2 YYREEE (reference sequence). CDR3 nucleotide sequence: TGTGCCAGCAGCTTGTTAAGCTCCAGACACCACGGGGAGCTGTTTTTT. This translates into CASSLLSSRHHGELFF.

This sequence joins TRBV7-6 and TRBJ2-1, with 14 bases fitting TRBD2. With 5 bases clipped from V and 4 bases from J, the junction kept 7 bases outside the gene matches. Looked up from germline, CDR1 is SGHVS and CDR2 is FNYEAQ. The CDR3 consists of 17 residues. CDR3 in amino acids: CASSARTSGGIYNEQFF. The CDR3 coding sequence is TGTGCCAGCAGCGCCCGGACTAGCGGGGGGATTTACAATGAGCAGTTCTTC.

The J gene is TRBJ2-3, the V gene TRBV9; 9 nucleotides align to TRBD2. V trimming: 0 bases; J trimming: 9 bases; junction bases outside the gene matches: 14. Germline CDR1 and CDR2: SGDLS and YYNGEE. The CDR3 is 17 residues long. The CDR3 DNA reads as TGTGCCAGCAGCGTAGAGGGAGCGGGGGGCCTGGGGCGGACGCAGTATTTT. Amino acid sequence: CASSVEGAGGLGRTQYF.